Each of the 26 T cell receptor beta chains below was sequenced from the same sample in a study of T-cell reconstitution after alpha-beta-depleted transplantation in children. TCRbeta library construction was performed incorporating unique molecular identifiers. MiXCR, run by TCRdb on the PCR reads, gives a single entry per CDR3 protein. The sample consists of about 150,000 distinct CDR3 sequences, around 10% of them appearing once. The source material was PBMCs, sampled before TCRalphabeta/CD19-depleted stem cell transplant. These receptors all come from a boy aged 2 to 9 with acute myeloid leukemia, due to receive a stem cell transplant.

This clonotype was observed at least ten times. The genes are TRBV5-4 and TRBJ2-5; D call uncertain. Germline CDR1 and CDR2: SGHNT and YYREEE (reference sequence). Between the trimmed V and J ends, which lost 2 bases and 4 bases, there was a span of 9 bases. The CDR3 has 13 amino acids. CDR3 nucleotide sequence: TGTGCCAGCAGCTTCCCTACGGGAGAGACCCAGTACTTC. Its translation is CASSFPTGETQYF. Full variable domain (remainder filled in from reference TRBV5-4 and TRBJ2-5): ETGVTQSPTHLIKTRGQQVTLRCSSQSGHNTVSWYQQALGQGPQFIFQYYREEENGRGNFPPRFSGLQFPNYSSELNVNALELDDSALYLCASSFPTGETQYFGPGTRLLVL.

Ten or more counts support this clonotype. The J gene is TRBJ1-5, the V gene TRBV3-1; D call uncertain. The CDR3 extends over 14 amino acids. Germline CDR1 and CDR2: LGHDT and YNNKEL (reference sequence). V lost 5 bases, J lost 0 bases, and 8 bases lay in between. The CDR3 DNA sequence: TGTGCCAGCAGCTCATTCTATAGCAATCAGCCCCAGCATTTT. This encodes CASSSFYSNQPQHF.

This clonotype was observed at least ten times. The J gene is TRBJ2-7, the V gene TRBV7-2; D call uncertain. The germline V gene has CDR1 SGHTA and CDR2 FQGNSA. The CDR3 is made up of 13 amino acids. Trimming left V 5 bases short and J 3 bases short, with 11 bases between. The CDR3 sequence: CASSTQTLYEQYF. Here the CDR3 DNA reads TGTGCCAGCAGCACACAAACACTCTACGAGCAGTACTTC.

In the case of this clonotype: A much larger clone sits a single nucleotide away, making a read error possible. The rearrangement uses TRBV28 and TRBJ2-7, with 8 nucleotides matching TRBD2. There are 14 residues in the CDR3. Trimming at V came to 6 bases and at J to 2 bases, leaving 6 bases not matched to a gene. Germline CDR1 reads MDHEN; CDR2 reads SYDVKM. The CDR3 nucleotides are TGTGCCAGCAGCGGAATAGCGGGACCCTACGAGCAGTACTTC. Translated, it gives CASSGIAGPYEQYF.

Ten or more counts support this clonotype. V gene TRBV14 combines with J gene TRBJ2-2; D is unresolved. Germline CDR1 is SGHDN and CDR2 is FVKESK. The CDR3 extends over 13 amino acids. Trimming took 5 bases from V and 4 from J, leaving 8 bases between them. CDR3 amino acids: CASSVVGTGELFF. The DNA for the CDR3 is TGTGCCAGCAGCGTGGTCGGCACCGGGGAGCTGTTTTTT.

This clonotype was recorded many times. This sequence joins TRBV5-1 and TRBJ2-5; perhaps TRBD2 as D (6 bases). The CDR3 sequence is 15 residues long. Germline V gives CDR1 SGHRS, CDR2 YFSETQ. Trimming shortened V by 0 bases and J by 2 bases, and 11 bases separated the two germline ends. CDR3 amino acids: CASSLAAGTQETQYF. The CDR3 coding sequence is TGCGCCAGCAGCTTGGCCGCGGGAACACAAGAGACCCAGTACTTC. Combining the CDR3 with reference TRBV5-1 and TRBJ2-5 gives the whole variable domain KAGVTQTPRYLIKTRGQQVTLSCSPISGHRSVSWYQQTPGQGLQFLFEYFSETQRNKGNFPGRFSGRQFSNSRSEMNVSTLELGDSALYLCASSLAAGTQETQYFGPGTRLLVL.

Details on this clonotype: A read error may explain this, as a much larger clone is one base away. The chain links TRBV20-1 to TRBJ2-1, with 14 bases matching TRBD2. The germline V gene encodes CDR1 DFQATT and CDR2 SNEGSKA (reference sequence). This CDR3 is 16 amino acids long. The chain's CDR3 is CCAKGLAGVSYNEQFF. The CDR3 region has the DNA TGCTGTGCTAAGGGACTAGCGGGAGTTTCCTACAATGAGCAGTTCTTC.

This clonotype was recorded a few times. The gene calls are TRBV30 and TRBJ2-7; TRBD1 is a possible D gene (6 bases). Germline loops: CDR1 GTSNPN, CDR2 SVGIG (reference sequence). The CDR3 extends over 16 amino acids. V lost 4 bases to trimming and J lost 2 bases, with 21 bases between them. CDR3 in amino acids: CAWNPTNRVRTYEQYF. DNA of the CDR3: TGTGCCTGGAACCCTACAAACAGGGTCCGTACCTACGAGCAGTACTTC. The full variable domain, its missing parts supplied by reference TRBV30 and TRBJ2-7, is SQTIHQWPATLVQPVGSPLSLECTVEGTSNPNLYWYRQAAGRGLQLLFYSVGIGQISSEVPQNLSASRPQDRQFILSSKKLLLSDSGFYLCAWNPTNRVRTYEQYFGPGTRLTVT.

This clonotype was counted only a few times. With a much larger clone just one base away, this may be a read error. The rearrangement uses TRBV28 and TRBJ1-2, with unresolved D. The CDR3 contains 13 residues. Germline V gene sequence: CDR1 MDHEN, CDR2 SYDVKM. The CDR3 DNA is TGTGCCAGCAGCGCCGGCTTGGTCTATGGCGACACCTTC. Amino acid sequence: CASSAGLVYGDTF.

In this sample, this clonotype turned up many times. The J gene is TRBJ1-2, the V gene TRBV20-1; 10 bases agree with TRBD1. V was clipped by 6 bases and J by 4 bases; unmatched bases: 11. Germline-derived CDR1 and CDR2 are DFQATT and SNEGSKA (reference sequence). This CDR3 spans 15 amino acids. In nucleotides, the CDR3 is TGCAGTGCCCCAATACCGGGACAGGGGAGCTATGGCTACACCTTC. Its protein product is CSAPIPGQGSYGYTF.

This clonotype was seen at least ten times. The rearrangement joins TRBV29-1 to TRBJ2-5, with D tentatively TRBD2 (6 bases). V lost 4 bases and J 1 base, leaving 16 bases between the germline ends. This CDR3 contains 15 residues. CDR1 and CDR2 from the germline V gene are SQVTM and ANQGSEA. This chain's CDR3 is CSVAPHGGSQETQYF. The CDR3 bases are TGCAGCGTTGCACCCCATGGGGGGTCCCAAGAGACCCAGTACTTC.

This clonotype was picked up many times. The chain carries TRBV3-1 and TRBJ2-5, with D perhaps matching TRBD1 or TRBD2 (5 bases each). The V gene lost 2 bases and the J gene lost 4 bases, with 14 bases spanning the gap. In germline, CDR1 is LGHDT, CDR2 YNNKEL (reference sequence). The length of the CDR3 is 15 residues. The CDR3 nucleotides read TGTGCCAGCAGCCAATGGGGGAACCCAGTAGAGACCCAGTACTTC. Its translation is CASSQWGNPVETQYF.

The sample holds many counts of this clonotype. CDR3 nucleotide sequence: TGTGCCAGCAGCTTCGGACTAGCGGGAGCCCTTAGCTCCTACGAGCAGTACTTC. Translation gives CASSFGLAGALSSYEQYF. The V and J genes are TRBV11-1 and TRBJ2-7; 13 nucleotides line up with TRBD2. Losses at the gene ends were 3 bases for V and 0 bases for J; bases not matched to a gene: 8. Germline V gene sequence: CDR1 SGHAT, CDR2 FQDESV (reference sequence). The CDR3 spans 18 residues.

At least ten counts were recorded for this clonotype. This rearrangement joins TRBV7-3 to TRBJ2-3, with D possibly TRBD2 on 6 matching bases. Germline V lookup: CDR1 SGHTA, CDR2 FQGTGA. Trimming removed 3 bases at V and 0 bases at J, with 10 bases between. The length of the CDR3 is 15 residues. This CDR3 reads CASSFQRASTDTQYF. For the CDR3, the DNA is TGTGCCAGCAGCTTTCAGCGGGCTAGCACAGATACGCAGTATTTT. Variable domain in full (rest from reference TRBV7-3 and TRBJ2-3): GAGVSQTPSNKVTEKGKYVELRCDPISGHTALYWYRQSLGQGPEFLIYFQGTGAADDSGLPNDRFFAVRPEGSVSTLKIQRTERGDSAVYLCASSFQRASTDTQYFGPGTRLTVL.

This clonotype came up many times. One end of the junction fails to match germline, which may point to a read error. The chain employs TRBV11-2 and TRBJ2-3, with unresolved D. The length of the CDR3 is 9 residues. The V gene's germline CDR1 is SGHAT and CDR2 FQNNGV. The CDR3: CASGHPQRF. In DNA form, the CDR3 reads TGTGCCAGCGGCCATCCTCAGCGTTTT.

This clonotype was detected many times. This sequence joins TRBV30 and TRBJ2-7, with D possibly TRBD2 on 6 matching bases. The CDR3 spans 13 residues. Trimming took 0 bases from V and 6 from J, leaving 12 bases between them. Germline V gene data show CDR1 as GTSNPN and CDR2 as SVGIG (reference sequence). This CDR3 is CAWSVVSGGEQYF. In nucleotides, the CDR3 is TGTGCCTGGAGTGTGGTTAGCGGTGGCGAGCAGTACTTC.

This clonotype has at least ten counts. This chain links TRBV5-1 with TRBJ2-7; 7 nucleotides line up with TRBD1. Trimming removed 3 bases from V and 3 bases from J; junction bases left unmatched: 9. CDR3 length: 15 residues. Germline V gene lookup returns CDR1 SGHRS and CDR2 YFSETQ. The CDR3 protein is CASSSTGATVYEQYF. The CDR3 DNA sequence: TGCGCCAGCAGCTCCACAGGGGCGACGGTCTACGAGCAGTACTTC.

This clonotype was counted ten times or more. The CDR3 coding sequence is TGTGCCAGCAGCTCGTCCAGGGGAAATCAGCCCCAGCATTTT. As protein: CASSSSRGNQPQHF. V usage is TRBV7-9 and J usage is TRBJ1-5; D is perhaps TRBD1 (6 bases). The CDR3 is 14 residues long. Germline V lookup: CDR1 SEHNR, CDR2 FQNEAQ (reference sequence). Trimming left V 4 bases short and J 4 bases short, with 11 bases between.

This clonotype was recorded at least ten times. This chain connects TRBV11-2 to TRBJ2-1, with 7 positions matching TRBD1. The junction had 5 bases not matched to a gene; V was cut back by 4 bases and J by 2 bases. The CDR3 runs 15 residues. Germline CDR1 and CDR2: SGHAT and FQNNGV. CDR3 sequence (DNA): TGTGCCAGCAGCTCACGACAGGGTGCCTACAATGAGCAGTTCTTC. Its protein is CASSSRQGAYNEQFF.

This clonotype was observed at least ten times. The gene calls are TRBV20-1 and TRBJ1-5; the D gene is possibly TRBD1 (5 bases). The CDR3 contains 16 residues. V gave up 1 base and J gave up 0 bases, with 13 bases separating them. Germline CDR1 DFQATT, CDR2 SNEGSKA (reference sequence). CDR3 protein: CSARGIGTASNQPQHF. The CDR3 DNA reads TGCAGTGCTAGAGGCATCGGGACGGCTAGCAATCAGCCCCAGCATTTT.

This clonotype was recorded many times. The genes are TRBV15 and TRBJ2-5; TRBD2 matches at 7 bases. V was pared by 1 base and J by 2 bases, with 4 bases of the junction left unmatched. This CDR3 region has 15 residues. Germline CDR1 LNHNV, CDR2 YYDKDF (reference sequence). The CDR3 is CATSRVLAAQETQYF. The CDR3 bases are TGTGCCACCAGCAGAGTGCTAGCGGCACAAGAGACCCAGTACTTC.

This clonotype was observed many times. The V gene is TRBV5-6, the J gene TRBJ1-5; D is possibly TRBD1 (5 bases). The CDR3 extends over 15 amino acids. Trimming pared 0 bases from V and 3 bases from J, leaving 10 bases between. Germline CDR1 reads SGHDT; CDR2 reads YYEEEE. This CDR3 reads CASSLDRSHNQPQHF. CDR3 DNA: TGTGCCAGCAGCTTGGACAGGAGCCACAATCAGCCCCAGCATTTT.

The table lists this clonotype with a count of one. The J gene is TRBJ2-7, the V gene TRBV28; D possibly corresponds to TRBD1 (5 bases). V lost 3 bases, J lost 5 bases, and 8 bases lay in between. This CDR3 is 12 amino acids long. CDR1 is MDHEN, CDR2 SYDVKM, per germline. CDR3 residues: CASSFDSHEQYF. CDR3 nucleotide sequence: TGTGCCAGCAGTTTCGACAGCCACGAGCAGTACTTC.

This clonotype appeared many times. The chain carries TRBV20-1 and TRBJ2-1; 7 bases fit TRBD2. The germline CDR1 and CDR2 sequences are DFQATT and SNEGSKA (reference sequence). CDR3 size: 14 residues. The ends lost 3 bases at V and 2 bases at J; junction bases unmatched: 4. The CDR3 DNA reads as TGCAGTGCTAGGGGAGGGATGCCCTACAATGAGCAGTTCTTC. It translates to CSARGGMPYNEQFF.

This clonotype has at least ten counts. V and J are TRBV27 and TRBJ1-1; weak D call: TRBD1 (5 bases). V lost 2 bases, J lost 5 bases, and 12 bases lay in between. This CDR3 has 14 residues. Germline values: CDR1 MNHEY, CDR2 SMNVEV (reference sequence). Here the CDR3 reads CASSLRGENTEAFF. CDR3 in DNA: TGTGCCAGCAGTTTACGGGGGGAGAATACTGAAGCTTTCTTT.

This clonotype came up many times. The CDR3 here is CASSFRHRGYGYTF. CDR3 bases: TGCGCCAGCAGCTTCCGGCACCGCGGCTATGGCTACACCTTC. The V gene is TRBV5-1, the J gene TRBJ1-2; the D is unclear. CDR3 length: 14 amino acids. Germline CDR1 SGHRS, CDR2 YFSETQ. The V and J ends lost 2 bases and 4 bases respectively, with 12 bases between them.